This TCR beta chain was recorded in a study of shared clonotypes between healthy human individuals (dated by TCRdb to the early 2020s). Regarding the study in general: The cohort included three men and a couple of women between 18 and 49 years of age. For each donor, CD4 naive and CD4 memory were each given three plates, CD8 naive was given two plates, and CD8 memory was given one plate. To estimate repertoire size and how much clonotype sharing occurs between individuals, the study deeply sequenced the blood TCR repertoires of about five healthy adults. Libraries were prepared and TCR repertoires were sequenced by different laboratories using diverse techniques, in order to increase sequencing depth and limit assay-specific biases. Leukapheresis yielded between about 0.85 and 9 billion PBMCs per donor.

V and J are truncated by 5 bases and 9 bases respectively, leaving an intervening sequence of 20 bases. The germline V gene supplies CDR1 SGHTA and CDR2 FQGNSA. The CDR3 sequence holds 15 residues, the cysteine and phenylalanine included. Just CDR3 DNA is preserved here, 45 bases in frame from base 1. The study at large found these results: The genetic and exposure-history diversity represented was limited by the small number of donors. Sampling was limited to blood, and TCR repertoires in tissue likely differ from TCR repertoires in blood. Even with the large sequencing depth, rarefaction of the sorted-subset datasets indicated that sequencing was incomplete. Naive subsets generally had larger estimated clonotype richness than memory subsets. Compared with non-shared clonotypes, the clonotypes found in all four sorted-subset donors had higher generation probabilities. Sharing across a few donors was observed for around 4.8% of naive CD4, over 3% of naive CD8, about 2.3% of memory CD4, and about 0.38% of memory CD8 clonotypes. Based on pairwise subsampling, the degree of clonotype sharing among donors was expected to be affected by sequencing depth.

Using the deep immunoSEQ assay, multiplex PCR amplified TCR CDR3 regions from genomic DNA. For each cell subset, the extracted genomic DNA was distributed evenly across all wells of several immunoSEQ 96-well plates, and each plate served as one replicate. Each replicate PCR for sorted subsets received around 200 ng genomic DNA, equal to about 29,000 T cell genomes. Purified libraries were measured with a Qubit 3.0 fluorometer, size-checked on a Bioanalyzer 2100, and measured again with the KAPA Library Quantification kit. Every immunoSEQ 96-well plate was sequenced on a dedicated single-read 150-cycle Illumina NextSeq 550 flow cell. The authors' pipeline ran thus. Because the immunoSEQ output included only junctional sequences and no quality scores, the filtering could not be the same as the filtering used for full-length reads. Sequences were annotated with PyIR, a Python wrapper for IgBLAST v1.9, and V/J genes and CDR3 were assigned using IMGT germline references. Reads were removed for weak V/J assignments (E-value above 1e-6), missing CDR3, stop codons, out-of-frame junctions, or ambiguous translated residues. A V3J clonotype was defined by an identical inferred V gene, J gene, and CDR3 amino acid sequence. Percentage overlap between repertoires was computed as shared unique clonotypes divided by the size of the smaller repertoire. Repertoire richness was assessed with RTK rarefaction, the Chao1 estimator, and Recon v2.1 estimates of unobserved clonotypes. OLGA was used to compute generation probabilities for all TCRbeta clonotypes that the gDNA method yielded from four donors. Not all clones reach the TCRdb copy of this immuneACCESS table, which keeps in-frame sequences only. Checked studies attribute under half of the gap to unresolved V genes and leave the rest unexplained. The V and J calls and clone size come from that table; D and trimming were worked out from the DNA. Present in this sample are hundreds of thousands of clones, 60% to 75% of which were seen just once. Jointly, the top ten make up roughly 2% of the sample.

The donors were healthy, HIV-negative adults who had no recently reported acute infections or vaccinations. All donors were Caucasian adults living in Nashville, Tennessee, USA. CD4+ T cells were enriched by magnetic negative selection, after which naive cells were positively selected on CD45RA and the negative fraction was taken as the memory subset. Blood was collected by leukapheresis, and PBMCs were isolated by Ficoll-Histopaque density gradient centrifugation and then cryopreserved in liquid nitrogen vapor phase. Analytical flow cytometry was used to check the purity and quantity of each magnetically sorted T cell population. Genomic DNA was isolated from each sorted fraction and quantified by UV absorbance on a Nanodrop 2000c. A remark on this clone: It lacks a known antigen. No much larger clone exists at a distance of one base, and base qualities are not known.

Recombination linked TRBV7-2 to TRBJ2-1; TRBD2 is a possible D gene, resting on 5 matching bases. The receptor was isolated from a woman aged 30 to 39 in good health. The source material was memory CD4+ T cells sorted from blood. This specimen's cell subset or site label, interpreted: CD45RA-negative fraction. Here is the DNA: TGTGCCAGCAGCGCCTCCCGAGCTGGGAGTGTTGAGCAGTTCTTC. The translation is CASSASRAGSVEQFF.